Below are 29 T cell receptor beta chains sequenced from a single sample in a study of identical twins. TCRdb recomputed calls from the 5' RACE reads with MiXCR, one row per CDR3 protein. The sample includes more than 200,000 distinct CDR3 sequences, around a tenth of them seen just once. The sequencing sample was made of memory (CD45RO+) T cells sorted from blood. The receptor set was obtained from a woman in her late teens or twenties in good health.

A few counts support this clonotype. The chain links TRBV4-3 to TRBJ2-7; TRBD2 aligns across 8 bases. With 2 bases clipped from V and 4 bases from J, the junction kept 10 bases outside the gene matches. The CDR3 totals 16 residues. From germline, CDR1 is LGHNA and CDR2 YSLEER. DNA for the CDR3: TGCGCCAGCAGCCAAAGCTTCGCGGCTAGCGGGTACGAGCAGTACTTC. Its protein product is CASSQSFAASGYEQYF.

In its sample, this clonotype was seen many times. This sequence joins TRBV20-1 and TRBJ2-5; D tentatively fits TRBD1 or TRBD2 (5 bases each). The CDR3 is 14 amino acids. Germline loops: CDR1 DFQATT, CDR2 SNEGSKA (reference sequence). V lost 0 bases, J lost 1 base, and 9 bases lay in between. This chain's CDR3 is CSARETGRQETQYF. CDR3 DNA sequence: TGCAGTGCTAGAGAGACGGGGCGCCAAGAGACCCAGTACTTC.

This clonotype was counted a few times. V gene TRBV5-1 combines with J gene TRBJ2-5; D remains unclear. The CDR3 is made up of 14 amino acids. CDR1 and CDR2 (germline): SGHRS, YFSETQ. V lost 5 bases and J lost 2, with 13 bases in between. This chain's CDR3 is CASSQSTRQETQYF. In nucleotides, the CDR3 is TGCGCCAGCAGTCAAAGTACGCGGCAAGAGACCCAGTACTTC.

This clonotype was detected a few times. Written as DNA, the CDR3 is TGCGCCAGCAGCTTGGGTATTTACTATGGCTACACCTTC. This gives the protein CASSLGIYYGYTF. The chain carries TRBV5-1 and TRBJ1-2; D gene unclear. Between the trimmed V and J ends, which lost 0 bases and 3 bases, there was a span of 6 bases. The CDR3 runs to 13 residues. Germline-derived CDR1 and CDR2 are SGHRS and YFSETQ.

This clonotype showed up just a few times. This sequence joins TRBV4-3 and TRBJ2-5, with D hard to call. CDR1 is LGHNA, CDR2 YSLEER, per germline. The CDR3 runs 13 residues. The ends were cut back, 0 bases at V and 5 bases at J, with 7 bases in the middle. The CDR3 sequence is CASSQDSRETQYF. In nucleotides, the CDR3 is TGCGCCAGCAGCCAAGATTCAAGGGAGACCCAGTACTTC.

The V call is TRBV20-1, the J call TRBJ2-1, with 11 bases lining up with TRBD1. This CDR3 is built from 15 residues. Germline lookup yields CDR1 DFQATT and CDR2 SNEGSKA (reference sequence). V shed 0 bases, J shed 8 bases, and the junction held 6 bases outside the gene matches. The CDR3 region is CSARDGQGARYEQFF. DNA of the CDR3: TGCAGTGCTAGAGATGGACAGGGGGCGCGGTATGAGCAGTTCTTC.

The chain recombines TRBV10-3 with TRBJ2-7, with D perhaps matching TRBD2 (5 bases). The ends were cut back, 4 bases at V and 4 bases at J, with 8 bases in the middle. CDR1 is ENHRY, CDR2 SYGVKD, per germline. The CDR3 extends over 12 amino acids. CDR3 amino acids: CAISVEGYEQYF. The CDR3 DNA reads as TGTGCCATCAGTGTAGAGGGATACGAGCAGTACTTC.

The chain joins TRBV6-5 to TRBJ2-3; 7 bases line up with TRBD2. The germline V gene has CDR1 MNHEY and CDR2 SVGAGI. V gave up 2 bases and J gave up 0 bases; unmatched junction bases: 2. The CDR3 is made up of 15 amino acids. The CDR3 region has the DNA TGTGCCAGCAGTTACAGCGGGACTAGCACAGATACGCAGTATTTT. Its protein is CASSYSGTSTDTQYF.

This sequence joins TRBV15 and TRBJ1-1; D is unresolved. This CDR3 has 13 residues. From germline, CDR1 is LNHNV and CDR2 YYDKDF (reference sequence). Trimming took off 0 bases at V and 11 bases at J, with 13 bases between the two ends. The CDR3: CATSRELRLQAFF. CDR3 DNA sequence: TGTGCCACCAGCAGAGAACTGAGACTTCAGGCTTTCTTT.

The V call is TRBV20-1, the J call TRBJ2-3; TRBD2 matches 11 bases. The CDR3 loop spans 15 amino acids. V was pared by 4 bases and J by 6 bases, with 9 bases of the junction left unmatched. CDR1 is DFQATT, CDR2 SNEGSKA, per germline (reference sequence). This CDR3 reads CSATGLAVIPDTQYF. DNA of the CDR3: TGCAGTGCTACGGGACTAGCGGTTATCCCCGATACGCAGTATTTT.

This clonotype was picked up a small number of times. The chain joins TRBV3-1 to TRBJ2-4; possible D gene TRBD1, 6 bases. Trimming pared 4 bases from V and 5 bases from J, leaving 12 bases between. The germline V gene encodes CDR1 LGHDT and CDR2 YNNKEL (reference sequence). This CDR3 has 14 amino acids. CDR3 amino acids: CASSPRGRENIQYF. The CDR3 DNA is TGTGCCAGCAGCCCTAGGGGGAGAGAAAACATTCAGTACTTC.

This clonotype was seen a handful of times. V is TRBV14 and J is TRBJ1-2; no firm D call. Germline assignment: CDR1 SGHDN and CDR2 FVKESK. Trimming shortened V by 5 bases and J by 2 bases, and 9 bases separated the two germline ends. CDR3 length equals 13 residues. The CDR3 is CASSASWNYGYTF. The CDR3 region has the DNA TGTGCCAGCAGCGCGAGCTGGAACTATGGCTACACCTTC.

The V and J genes are TRBV7-8 and TRBJ2-3, with D maybe TRBD2 (7 bases). This CDR3 region has 14 residues. The germline CDR1 and CDR2 sequences are SGHVS and FQNEAQ. V was cut by 3 bases and J by 4 bases, with 11 bases left in between. The CDR3 DNA follows: TGTGCCAGCAGCTTCGAGGGGGGGGCAGATACGCAGTATTTT. This sequence encodes CASSFEGGADTQYF.

The J gene is TRBJ2-1, the V gene TRBV30, with a weak D call TRBD1 (6 bases). The CDR3 runs to 15 residues. Per the germline V gene, CDR1 is GTSNPN and CDR2 is SVGIG (reference sequence). V lost 5 bases and J 5 bases, leaving 19 bases between the germline ends. CDR3: CAWYRVFVLNNEQFF. The CDR3 DNA reads TGTGCCTGGTACAGGGTTTTCGTTCTCAACAATGAGCAGTTCTTC.

This clonotype has just a few counts. V and J are TRBV29-1 and TRBJ2-3; TRBD1 is a possible D gene (6 bases). V was pared by 8 bases and J by 4 bases, with 13 bases between. The CDR3 contains 12 residues. Per germline, CDR1 SQVTM and CDR2 ANQGSEA. The CDR3 region has the DNA TGCAGCCTTGGGGGCCAGGCAGATACGCAGTATTTT. It translates to CSLGGQADTQYF.

The chain carries TRBV7-2 and TRBJ2-3; D may be TRBD2 (6 bases). This CDR3 spans 12 amino acids. Germline CDR1 SGHTA, CDR2 FQGNSA. V dropped 4 bases and J dropped 7 bases, with 9 bases sitting between them. The CDR3 region is CASSSGLHTQYF. The CDR3, as DNA: TGTGCCAGCAGCTCGGGACTCCATACGCAGTATTTT. The full variable domain, its missing parts supplied by reference TRBV7-2 and TRBJ2-3, is GAGVSQSPSNKVTEKGKDVELRCDPISGHTALYWYRQSLGQGLEFLIYFQGNSAPDKSGLPSDRFSAERTGGSVSTLTIQRTQQEDSAVYLCASSSGLHTQYFGPGTRLTVL.

The V call is TRBV6-2 or TRBV6-3, the J call TRBJ2-7; 8 nucleotides agree with TRBD2. Germline values: CDR1 MNHEY, CDR2 SVGEGT. The CDR3 has 15 residues. The trim removed 4 bases at V and 2 bases at J, leaving 7 bases unmatched. CDR3 residues: CASSSYGRDPYEQYF. CDR3 DNA: TGTGCCAGCAGTTCCTACGGGAGGGACCCCTACGAGCAGTACTTC.

The chain couples TRBV5-4 to TRBJ2-7; TRBD1 or TRBD2 may be the D gene (5 bases each). This CDR3 has 16 residues. Germline V CDR1 and CDR2: SGHNT, YYREEE (reference sequence). Trimming removed 2 bases from V and 0 bases from J, with 15 bases in between. CDR3 sequence reads: CASSLGLPGSSYEQYF. CDR3 nucleotide sequence: TGTGCCAGCAGCTTAGGGCTCCCAGGGAGCTCCTACGAGCAGTACTTC.

Points on this clonotype: Its ends do not fully match the called genes, so a read error is possible. The rearrangement uses TRBV6-1 and TRBJ2-2; 8 nucleotides line up with TRBD2. The germline CDR1 and CDR2 sequences are MNHNS and SASEGT. The CDR3 has 16 residues. CDR3 residues: CASIKRRGANTGELFF. Here the CDR3 DNA reads TGCGCCAGCATCAAACGGCGGGGGGCGAACACCGGGGAGCTGTTTTTT.

This clonotype was counted only a few times. The chain couples TRBV5-1 to TRBJ2-7, with D perhaps TRBD1 or TRBD2 (6 bases each). Germline loops: CDR1 SGHRS, CDR2 YFSETQ. V gave up 5 bases and J gave up 3 bases, with 15 bases separating them. This CDR3 is 14 amino acids long. CDR3 DNA sequence: TGCGCCAGCAGTTCGAGGGGGGAAATCTACGAGCAGTACTTC. Amino acid sequence: CASSSRGEIYEQYF.

This clonotype was seen at least ten times. The V call is TRBV7-2, the J call TRBJ1-5, with 8 bases matching TRBD1. CDR1 is SGHTA, CDR2 FQGNSA, per germline. J lost 6 bases, V lost 1 base, and 5 bases had no gene match. CDR3 length equals 15 residues. Written as DNA, the CDR3 is TGTGCCAGCAGCTTAGAAACAGGGGGTTTTCAGCCCCAGCATTTT. Translation gives CASSLETGGFQPQHF.

This clonotype was picked up a small number of times. The V gene is TRBV11-2, the J gene TRBJ2-1, with a weak D call TRBD1 (6 bases). The ends were cut back, 5 bases at V and 1 base at J, with 15 bases in the middle. The CDR3 is 16 residues long. Germline assignment: CDR1 SGHAT and CDR2 FQNNGV. CDR3 nucleotides: TGTGCCAGCAGCCCCCGGGACACTTTTTCCTACAATGAGCAGTTCTTC. Its protein is CASSPRDTFSYNEQFF.

This clonotype has a handful of counts. The chain combines TRBV7-9 with TRBJ2-1; 12 positions agree with TRBD2. The CDR3 is made up of 16 amino acids. V trimming: 8 bases; J trimming: 7 bases; junction bases outside the gene matches: 12. The germline V gene encodes CDR1 SEHNR and CDR2 FQNEAQ (reference sequence). The CDR3 nucleotides read TGTGCCAGCGTGGGGTTCGGGACTAGCGGGTTTAATGAGCAGTTCTTC. This codes for CASVGFGTSGFNEQFF.

A few counts support this clonotype. The rearrangement links TRBV5-1 to TRBJ2-3; TRBD2 aligns across 12 bases. With V trimmed by 3 bases and J by 6 bases, 5 bases remained unmatched. The CDR3 contains 15 residues. Germline CDR1 and CDR2: SGHRS and YFSETQ. CDR3 DNA: TGCGCCAGCAGCTCGTCCGGGACTAGCGGGGATACGCAGTATTTT. Its protein product is CASSSSGTSGDTQYF.

This clonotype has only a few counts. V gene TRBV21-1 combines with J gene TRBJ2-1; TRBD2 is taken as the D call from the table, unchecked against the DNA. TRBV21-1 is designated a pseudogene. CDR3 size: 14 residues. CDR3 bases: TGTGCCAGCAGCAGCGGGACTAGCAACAATGAGCAGTTCTTC. As protein: CASSSGTSNNEQFF.

This clonotype was detected only a few times. V and J are TRBV5-1 and TRBJ2-5; 12 bases match TRBD2. V shed 4 bases, J shed 5 bases, and the junction held 9 bases outside the gene matches. The CDR3 loop spans 16 amino acids. Germline V gene sequence: CDR1 SGHRS, CDR2 YFSETQ. The CDR3 is CASSIRLAGEEETQYF. CDR3 in DNA: TGCGCCAGCAGCATACGACTAGCGGGGGAGGAGGAGACCCAGTACTTC.

The chain carries TRBV5-1 and TRBJ2-2; D tentatively fits TRBD1 or TRBD2 (6 bases each). V was pared by 1 base and J by 4 bases, with 14 bases between. This CDR3 contains 16 residues. Looked up from germline, CDR1 is SGHRS and CDR2 is YFSETQ. The CDR3 sequence: CASSLTSRGRTGELFF. Here the CDR3 DNA reads TGCGCCAGCAGCTTGACGTCCCGGGGGCGCACCGGGGAGCTGTTTTTT.

The chain is built from TRBV12-3 or TRBV12-4 and TRBJ1-2; D uncertain. The V gene lost 7 bases and the J gene lost 7 bases, with 16 bases spanning the gap. The CDR3 contains 13 residues. CDR3 sequence reads: CASTSREGFGYTF. In nucleotides, the CDR3 is TGTGCCAGCACCTCGAGGGAGGGATTTGGCTACACCTTC.

The chain couples TRBV12-3 or TRBV12-4 to TRBJ1-5; D is uncertain. The V gene lost 9 bases and the J gene lost 5 bases, with 17 bases spanning the gap. The CDR3 is 14 residues long. CDR3 sequence reads: CARRTPRTYQPQHF. For the CDR3, the DNA is TGTGCCAGAAGGACCCCACGAACCTATCAGCCCCAGCATTTT.